A selection of T cell receptor beta chains follows, all from one sample in a study of cytomegalovirus exposure and HLA in healthy donors. Measured with immunoSEQ multiplex PCR; TCRdb has only the in-frame clones, and not every one. The sample records 100,000 to 150,000 clones, 81% being singletons. Sequencing input: PBMCs. The receptors come from a man aged 18 to 29 in good health and CMV-seropositive. The CDR3 runs from the conserved cysteine through the conserved F or W. A D gene is named only where the DNA matches it firmly. Clone size is stated in some rows and not others, as once, few, many or a class when expanded.

>few|TRBJ2-5|.|TRBV6-1
CASDSGDQETQYF
TGTGCCAGCGACTCGGGGGACCAAGAGACCCAGTACTTC
>.|TRBJ2-1|TRBD1|TRBV5-1
CASSLFLGQGLQEQFF
TGCGCCAGCAGCTTGTTTTTGGGACAGGGCCTACAAGAGCAGTTCTTC
>.|TRBJ2-1|TRBD2|TRBV7-9
CASSSPSQLAGFNEQFF
TGTGCCAGCAGCTCGCCATCCCAGCTAGCGGGATTTAATGAGCAGTTCTTC
>.|TRBJ2-2|TRBD1|TRBV6-5
CASSYQETGTGELFF
TGTGCCAGCAGTTACCAAGAGACAGGGACCGGGGAGCTGTTTTTT
>.|TRBJ2-2|TRBD1|TRBV5-1
CASSFQGAGTGELFF
TGCGCCAGCAGCTTTCAGGGGGCCGGAACCGGGGAGCTGTTTTTT
>.|TRBJ2-7|.|TRBV12-5
CASGLREQYF
TGTGCTAGTGGACTTCGGGAGCAGTACTTC
>.|TRBJ2-7|.|TRBV9
CASSELEGEQYF
TGTGCCAGCAGCGAACTAGAGGGCGAGCAGTACTTC
>.|TRBJ1-1|TRBD1|TRBV4-3
CASSQEGQGETEAFF
TGCGCCAGCAGCCAAGAGGGACAGGGAGAAACTGAAGCTTTCTTT
>.|TRBJ2-6|TRBD1|TRBV18
CASSLFYLTDRGVSGANVLTF
TGTGCCAGCTCACTTTTTTATTTGACAGACAGGGGAGTTTCAGGGGCCAACGTCCTGACTTTC
>.|TRBJ2-3|.|TRBV6-5
CASSYSQGGATDTQYF
TGTGCCAGCAGTTACTCTCAGGGTGGGGCCACAGATACGCAGTATTTT
>once|TRBJ1-2|TRBD1|TRBV2
CASVLDRDYGYTF
TGTGCCAGTGTATTAGACAGGGACTATGGCTACACCTTC
>.|TRBJ1-3|.|TRBV27
CASSQTQQGWWGNTIYF
TGTGCCAGCAGCCAAACTCAACAGGGATGGTGGGGAAACACCATATATTTT
>.|TRBJ2-7|.|TRBV18
CASSPGGGGYEQYF
TGTGCCAGCTCACCGGGCGGGGGCGGGTACGAGCAGTACTTC
>.|TRBJ2-5|.|TRBV6-5
CASSYSVVPGETQYF
TGTGCCAGCAGTTACTCGGTAGTCCCGGGAGAGACCCAGTACTTC
>.|TRBJ2-3|TRBD2|TRBV6-4
CASSDSGLRGTISDTQYF
TGTGCCAGCAGTGACTCGGGACTCCGTGGGACTATATCAGATACGCAGTATTTT
>.|TRBJ2-3|.|TRBV5-4
CASSFEAESTDTQYF
TGTGCCAGCAGCTTTGAGGCGGAGAGCACAGATACGCAGTATTTT
>.|TRBJ2-3|TRBD2|TRBV30
CAWTISGGSTDTQYF
TGTGCCTGGACTATTAGCGGGGGGTCTACAGATACGCAGTATTTT
>.|TRBJ2-1|.|TRBV7-9
CASNLPAASYNEQFF
TGTGCCAGCAACCTCCCAGCGGCCTCCTACAATGAGCAGTTCTTC
>.|TRBJ1-3|.|TRBV7-2
CASSRDTGSGNTIYF
TGTGCCAGCAGCCGGGACACTGGCTCTGGAAACACCATATATTTT
>.|TRBJ2-2|TRBD1|TRBV7-9
CSSSVGQGELFF
TGTTCCAGCAGCGTGGGACAGGGGGAGCTGTTTTTT
>few|TRBJ2-3|TRBD1|TRBV10-1
CASSETNRGQDTQYF
TGCGCCAGCAGTGAGACAAACAGGGGGCAGGATACGCAGTATTTT
>.|TRBJ1-2|.|TRBV28
CASTEGAKPNYGYTF
TGTGCCAGCACCGAAGGGGCAAAACCAAACTATGGCTACACCTTC
>.|TRBJ2-5|TRBD2|TRBV7-9
CASSSRRPGSGDETQYF
TGTGCCAGCAGCTCGCGGAGGCCGGGAAGCGGGGATGAGACCCAGTACTTC
>.|TRBJ2-1|.|TRBV7-2
CASSFYGLPTDEQFF
TGTGCCAGCAGCTTTTACGGACTACCGACAGATGAGCAGTTCTTC
>.|TRBJ2-1|.|TRBV30
CAWEGLHSYNEQFF
TGTGCCTGGGAAGGACTACACTCCTACAATGAGCAGTTCTTC
>.|TRBJ2-7|.|TRBV5-5
CASSLAPGLGYEQYF
TGTGCCAGCAGCTTGGCCCCTGGACTGGGCTACGAGCAGTACTTC
>.|TRBJ1-2|.|TRBV29-1
CSVLTGNNYGYTF
TGCAGCGTATTAACAGGAAATAACTATGGCTACACCTTC
>.|TRBJ1-5|.|TRBV6-5
CASSRTQGTNQPQHF
TGCGCCAGCAGTCGAACACAGGGAACGAATCAGCCCCAGCATTTT
>.|TRBJ1-2|.|TRBV19
CASSPDIYGYTF
TGTGCCAGTAGTCCCGACATCTATGGCTACACCTTC
>.|TRBJ2-3|.|TRBV7-2
CASIYAGGYTDTQYF
TGTGCCAGCATCTACGCAGGGGGGTACACAGATACGCAGTATTTT
>.|TRBJ1-1|.|TRBV7-2
CASSPSRDTEAFF
TGTGCCAGCAGCCCCTCTCGGGACACTGAAGCTTTCTTT
>few|TRBJ1-1|.|TRBV5-1
CASSLDGENTEAFF
TGCGCCAGCAGCTTGGACGGAGAGAACACTGAAGCTTTCTTT
>.|TRBJ1-2|.|TRBV5-5
CASSLALRGNYGYTF
TGTGCCAGCAGCTTGGCCCTTCGGGGGAACTATGGCTACACCTTC
>.|TRBJ1-3|TRBD1|TRBV9
CASSVFAGGGNTIYF
TGTGCCAGCAGCGTCTTTGCAGGGGGTGGAAACACCATATATTTT
>.|TRBJ1-2|TRBD1|TRBV30
CAWSPRTGAANYGYTF
TGTGCCTGGAGTCCACGCACAGGGGCCGCCAACTATGGCTACACCTTC
>.|TRBJ1-1|.|TRBV19
CASSRNTETGRAFF
TGTGCCAGTAGTCGTAATACAGAAACAGGTAGAGCTTTCTTT
>.|TRBJ2-5|TRBD2|TRBV20-1
CSARGGGTQYF
TGCAGTGCTAGAGGGGGGGGGACCCAGTACTTC
>.|TRBJ2-7|.|TRBV7-2
CASSLAGGRSSYEQYF
TGTGCCAGCAGCTTAGCGGGGGGGCGGAGCTCCTACGAGCAGTACTTC
>.|TRBJ2-1|TRBD2|TRBV9
CASSVWLAGHYNEQFF
TGTGCCAGCAGCGTATGGCTAGCGGGACACTACAATGAGCAGTTCTTC
>once|TRBJ2-7|.|TRBV19
CASSIAHGRLNGYEQYF
TGTGCCAGTAGTATAGCCCACGGTCGATTAAATGGCTACGAGCAGTACTTC
>few|TRBJ2-7|TRBD1|TRBV4-3
CASSQAGTGAYEQYF
TGCGCCAGCAGCCAAGCCGGGACAGGGGCCTACGAGCAGTACTTC
>.|TRBJ1-4|TRBD1|TRBV5-6
CASSIVVGQGKDEKLFF
TGTGCCAGCAGCATCGTGGTCGGACAGGGGAAAGATGAAAAACTGTTTTTT
>.|TRBJ2-1|TRBD2|TRBV7-9
CASSFGEGPKNEQFF
TGTGCCAGCAGCTTTGGGGAGGGACCTAAAAATGAGCAGTTCTTC